These 17 T cell receptor beta chains came from one sample sequenced in a study of beta chain features in type 1 diabetes. The sequenced template was cDNA made from the entire isolated RNA. TCRdb's table, derived via immunoSEQ multiplex PCR, lists solely in-frame clones and lacks some. The data show 37,000 or so clones, approximately 49% seen once. Sequenced: central memory CD4+ T cells from blood. These TCRs come from a woman aged 18-35 years in good health.

This clone was seen a few times. This chain uses TRBV19 with TRBJ2-7; tentatively, D is TRBD1 (6 bases). The CDR3 length is 16 residues. Trimming removed 4 bases from V and 0 bases from J, with 16 bases in between. CDR1 and CDR2 (germline): LNHDA, SQIVND (reference sequence). The CDR3 region has the DNA TGTGCCAGTAGTACTTACGTTGACAGGATCTCCTACGAGCAGTACTTC. Translated, it gives CASSTYVDRISYEQYF.

The J gene is TRBJ2-2, the V gene TRBV6-5, with 7 bases identical to TRBD1. The CDR3 has 16 residues. Germline V lookup: CDR1 MNHEY, CDR2 SVGAGI. Unmatched junction bases numbered 4, after V lost 2 bases and J lost 1 base. CDR3 sequence (DNA): TGTGCCAGCAGTTACGGGGACAGCCTGAACACCGGGGAGCTGTTTTTT. Protein: CASSYGDSLNTGELFF.

This clone has more than one count but fewer than ten. The V gene is TRBV30, the J gene TRBJ2-2; weak D call: TRBD2 (6 bases). V lost 7 bases, J lost 3 bases, and 12 bases lay in between. The CDR3 sequence is 13 residues long. The germline CDR1 and CDR2 sequences are GTSNPN and SVGIG (reference sequence). This CDR3 reads CALPGLYTGELFF. CDR3 DNA sequence: TGTGCCTTACCGGGACTTTACACCGGGGAGCTGTTTTTT.

The rearrangement links TRBV29-1 to TRBJ2-7, with 7 bases that match TRBD1. Germline V CDR1 and CDR2: SQVTM, ANQGSEA. Unmatched junction bases numbered 8, after V lost 0 bases and J lost 3 bases. This CDR3 is built from 15 residues. The chain's CDR3 is CSVEDSTGLSYEQYF. The CDR3 DNA is TGCAGCGTTGAAGATTCGACAGGGTTGAGCTACGAGCAGTACTTC.

In its sample, this clone was seen a few times. This rearrangement joins TRBV2 to TRBJ2-4; D may be TRBD1 (7 bases). With 4 bases removed from V and 7 bases from J, the gap between germline ends came to 11 bases. The CDR3 covers 13 residues. From germline, CDR1 is SNHLY and CDR2 FYNNEI. The CDR3 region has the DNA TGTGCCAGCAGTGGGGCAGGGGGGAACATTCAGTACTTC. Encoded protein: CASSGAGGNIQYF.

The chain couples TRBV6-4 to TRBJ2-2; D gene ambiguous. Germline V gene lookup returns CDR1 MRHNA and CDR2 SNTAGT. The germline V and J ends were trimmed by 5 bases and 6 bases, with 10 bases remaining between them. This CDR3 comprises 13 residues. The CDR3, as DNA: TGTGCCAGCAGTACCGTGGCGGCCGGGGAGCTGTTTTTT. It codes for CASSTVAAGELFF.

This clone has just a few counts. V usage is TRBV5-1 and J usage is TRBJ2-5; weak D call: TRBD1 (6 bases). CDR1 SGHRS and CDR2 YFSETQ come from the germline V gene. CDR3 length: 14 amino acids. V lost 4 bases and J lost 6, with 16 bases in between. The CDR3 protein is CASSATGSIQTQYF. Here the CDR3 DNA reads TGCGCCAGCAGCGCAACAGGGTCGATACAGACCCAGTACTTC. Supplemented by reference TRBV5-1 and TRBJ2-5, the full variable domain reads KAGVTQTPRYLIKTRGQQVTLSCSPISGHRSVSWYQQTPGQGLQFLFEYFSETQRNKGNFPGRFSGRQFSNSRSEMNVSTLELGDSALYLCASSATGSIQTQYFGPGTRLLVL.

V is TRBV2 and J is TRBJ1-1; D is possibly TRBD1 (6 bases). In germline, CDR1 is SNHLY, CDR2 FYNNEI. V dropped 6 bases and J dropped 4 bases, with 12 bases sitting between them. This CDR3 region has 13 residues. The CDR3 here is CASSKEQGTEAFF. CDR3 nucleotide sequence: TGTGCCAGCAGCAAGGAACAGGGCACTGAAGCTTTCTTT.

The rearrangement joins TRBV18 to TRBJ2-7, with a tentative D call TRBD1 (5 bases). V lost 3 bases and J 3 bases, leaving 6 bases between the germline ends. The CDR3 covers 12 residues. CDR1 KGHSH and CDR2 LQKENI come from the germline V gene. CDR3: CASSPDSYEQYF. The CDR3 region has the DNA TGTGCCAGCTCACCTGACAGCTACGAGCAGTACTTC.

This clone appeared a single time. The V gene is TRBV10-3, the J gene TRBJ2-7; 10 bases map to TRBD2. CDR3 size: 16 residues. V trimming: 4 bases; J trimming: 1 base; junction bases outside the gene matches: 7. Germline CDR1 and CDR2: ENHRY and SYGVKD. The CDR3 nucleotides read TGTGCCATCAGTGGGGCCAGCGGGAGGGAGTCCTACGAGCAGTACTTC. Its translation: CAISGASGRESYEQYF.

The gene calls are TRBV19 and TRBJ1-5; no definite D call. V shed 5 bases and J shed 2 bases, with 13 bases lying between them. This CDR3 comprises 15 residues. CDR1 and CDR2 (germline): LNHDA, SQIVND (reference sequence). The CDR3 reads CASSVNLVGNQPQHF. CDR3 nucleotides: TGTGCCAGTAGTGTAAACCTAGTAGGCAATCAGCCCCAGCATTTT.

J is TRBJ2-7 and V is TRBV27; tentative D call: TRBD2 (6 bases). Germline assignment: CDR1 MNHEY and CDR2 SMNVEV (reference sequence). V dropped 3 bases and J dropped 0 bases, with 12 bases sitting between them. The CDR3 has 15 amino acids. The CDR3 DNA reads TGTGCCAGCAGTTTTCTGGGCGGGACCTCCTACGAGCAGTACTTC. This encodes CASSFLGGTSYEQYF.

The chain uses TRBV27 and TRBJ2-1; TRBD2 agrees at 7 bases. The germline CDR1 and CDR2 sequences are MNHEY and SMNVEV (reference sequence). The CDR3 sequence is 13 residues long. The trim removed 4 bases at V and 12 bases at J, leaving 9 bases unmatched. Here the CDR3 reads CASSSPSGGRQFF. CDR3 DNA: TGTGCCAGCAGTTCCCCCTCGGGGGGAAGGCAGTTCTTC.

In this sample, this clone turned up a few times. This chain links TRBV2 with TRBJ2-1, with D possibly TRBD2 on 5 matching bases. The CDR3 contains 15 residues. V gave up 8 bases and J gave up 3 bases, with 17 bases separating them. Germline loops: CDR1 SNHLY, CDR2 FYNNEI. The CDR3 is CASGPLAGYYNEQFF. DNA of the CDR3: TGTGCCAGCGGTCCTCTGGCGGGCTACTACAATGAGCAGTTCTTC.

The chain combines TRBV10-3 with TRBJ1-1; no clear D gene. This CDR3 contains 13 residues. V was shortened by 4 bases and J by 6 bases, with 12 bases between the two germline ends. Germline V lookup: CDR1 ENHRY, CDR2 SYGVKD. In DNA, the CDR3 is TGTGCCATCAGTGGGACTTCTCGTCCTGAAGCTTTCTTT. This translates into CAISGTSRPEAFF.

J is TRBJ2-3 and V is TRBV7-2, with D possibly being TRBD2 (6 bases). The V gene lost 5 bases and the J gene lost 4 bases, with 10 bases spanning the gap. CDR3 length equals 13 residues. Germline CDR1 and CDR2: SGHTA and FQGNSA. CDR3 sequence: CASSRDFPDTQYF. The CDR3 coding sequence is TGTGCCAGCAGCCGGGACTTCCCAGATACGCAGTATTTT.

The V gene is TRBV5-1, the J gene TRBJ2-7; 14 nucleotides match TRBD2. The CDR3 runs to 17 residues. Germline values: CDR1 SGHRS, CDR2 YFSETQ. V shed 7 bases, J shed 9 bases, and the junction held 18 bases outside the gene matches. CDR3 protein: CASAPREAGTSGSLQYF. The CDR3 DNA reads as TGCGCCAGCGCGCCACGGGAAGCCGGGACTAGCGGGAGCCTGCAGTACTTC.